This T cell receptor beta chain was identified in a study of glioma-infiltrating T cells after dendritic cell vaccination. The time point denotes: after dendritic cell vaccination, including at tumor progression/relapse. Before vaccination, two weeks after the third vaccination, and at progression, PBMC were collected. TCRdb's table, derived via immunoSEQ multiplex PCR, lists solely in-frame clones and lacks some. The table has around 87,000 clones, less than 90% seen once. This clonotype originated in a human donor with glioblastoma. Sequenced material: blood, taken after dendritic cell vaccination.

The CDR3 reads CASTARTSGDNEQFF. As DNA, the CDR3 is TGTGCCAGCACCGCCCGGACTAGCGGAGACAATGAGCAGTTCTTC. The genes are TRBV6-5 and TRBJ2-1, with 10 bases fitting TRBD2. V lost 7 bases, J lost 5 bases, and 8 bases stayed unmatched. In germline, CDR1 is MNHEY, CDR2 SVGAGI. This CDR3 is 15 amino acids long.